One sample yielded the 4 T cell receptor beta chains listed below, sequenced in a study of blood T cell repertoires in COVID-19. TCRdb's copy holds only in-frame clones and misses some; the assay was immunoSEQ multiplex PCR. Of around 290,000 clones listed, about nine tenths are singletons. Sequencing input: PBMCs or T cells enriched from blood (not recorded which). These receptors were obtained from a woman in her 30s who had recovered from COVID-19.

V usage is TRBV27 and J usage is TRBJ2-3, with 10 nucleotides matching TRBD2. The germline gives CDR1 MNHEY, CDR2 SMNVEV (reference sequence). There are 16 residues in the CDR3. J lost 4 bases, V lost 1 base, and 5 bases had no gene match. CDR3 DNA sequence: TGTGCCAGCAGTTTATTGGCTAGCGGGGGCGCAGATACGCAGTATTTT. As protein: CASSLLASGGADTQYF.

CDR3 DNA sequence: TGTGCCAGTCGGGGGAAAGTCGACTATGGCTACACCTTC. The encoded protein is CASRGKVDYGYTF. The rearrangement links TRBV27 to TRBJ1-2; tentative D call: TRBD1 (5 bases). This CDR3 comprises 13 residues. The V gene's germline CDR1 is MNHEY and CDR2 SMNVEV (reference sequence). The V gene lost 9 bases and the J gene lost 3 bases, with 14 bases spanning the gap.

The genes are TRBV30 and TRBJ1-1, with D tentatively TRBD1 (5 bases). Germline values: CDR1 GTSNPN, CDR2 SVGIG (reference sequence). Trimming pared 2 bases from V and 6 bases from J, leaving 10 bases between. The CDR3 loop spans 12 amino acids. CDR3 bases: TGTGCCTGGAGTCGCGGGGGTGCTGAAGCTTTCTTT. This translates into CAWSRGGAEAFF.

The rearrangement joins TRBV4-3 to TRBJ1-3; TRBD1 matches at 7 bases. The CDR3 totals 16 residues. V was clipped by 1 base and J by 4 bases; unmatched bases: 7. Germline V CDR1 and CDR2: LGHNA, YSLEER. DNA for the CDR3: TGCGCCAGCAGCCAAGGGACAGGAGGTATCGGAAACACCATATATTTT. This gives the protein CASSQGTGGIGNTIYF.